This T cell receptor beta chain was observed in a study of neurological immune-mediated disorders. Overall study results and limits: No sharing of CDR3 amino acid sequences was observed among expanded clones across subjects, suggesting private repertoires in all groups.

One entry per CDR3 protein, called by TCRdb with MiXCR from the 5' RACE reads. This table has roughly 61,000 distinct CDR3 sequences, 24% appearing once. Time point denoted: technical triplicate 2. PBMCs stored at -80 C, 2 million in total, were the source of the unsorted libraries. This clonotype has ten or more counts. As yet, its antigen is unknown. Specimen: PBMCs. The sequence was collected from a man aged 55-75 years with HTLV-1-associated myelopathy (HAM/TSP).

CDR3 DNA: TGTGCCAGCAGCCAAGATGCGGCAGGGGGCACTGAAGCTTTCTTT. Translating it yields CASSQDAAGGTEAFF. The chain couples TRBV3-1 to TRBJ1-1; 7 nucleotides match TRBD1. V was clipped by 0 bases and J by 4 bases; unmatched bases: 5. Germline V CDR1 and CDR2: LGHDT, YNNKEL (reference sequence). The CDR3 extends over 15 amino acids.